The clone carrying this T cell receptor (beta chain) was counted at least ten times. Trimming stripped 8 bases from V and 5 bases from J, with 15 bases between. This CDR3 comprises 14 residues. The germline V gene has CDR1 MDHEN and CDR2 SYDVKM. Amplified TCR beta CDR3 regions came from RNA transcripts. HTBI primers were employed in a first-round RT-PCR of the TCR CDR3. TCRdb redid the calling of the multiplex PCR reads with MiXCR, one entry per CDR3 protein. The repertoire holds under 400,000 distinct CDR3 sequences, with around 16% as singletons. The data stem from a study of T cells in Graves' hyperthyroidism and ophthalmopathy. Together with thyroid ultrasound, orbital computed tomography, serum thyroxine and TRAb, clinical symptoms were used for diagnoses. Blood was sampled at initial diagnosis of hyperthyroidism, prior to onset of any ophthalmopathy symptoms.

Sequencing input: blood. The origin of this receptor is a woman aged 18-29 years with Graves' hyperthyroidism that later progressed to Graves' ophthalmopathy. This chain links TRBV28 with TRBJ2-2; D unresolved. The CDR3: CASFVGLGTGELFF. CDR3 in DNA: TGTGCCAGCTTTGTAGGGCTCGGGACCGGGGAGCTGTTTTTT.